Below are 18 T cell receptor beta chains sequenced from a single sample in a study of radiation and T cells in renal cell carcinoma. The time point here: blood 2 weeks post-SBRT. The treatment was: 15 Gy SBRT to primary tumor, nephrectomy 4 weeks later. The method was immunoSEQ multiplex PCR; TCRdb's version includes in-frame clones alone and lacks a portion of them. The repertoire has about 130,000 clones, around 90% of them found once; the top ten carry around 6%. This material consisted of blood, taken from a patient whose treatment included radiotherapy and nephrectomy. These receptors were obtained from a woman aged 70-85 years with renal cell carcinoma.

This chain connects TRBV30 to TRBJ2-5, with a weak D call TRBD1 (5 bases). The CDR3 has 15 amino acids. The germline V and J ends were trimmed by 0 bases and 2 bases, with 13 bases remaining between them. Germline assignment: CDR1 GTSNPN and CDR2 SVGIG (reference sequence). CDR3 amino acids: CAWSVPEGAQETQYF. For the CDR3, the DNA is TGTGCCTGGAGTGTACCTGAAGGGGCACAAGAGACCCAGTACTTC. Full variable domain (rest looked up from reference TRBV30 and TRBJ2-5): SQTIHQWPATLVQPVGSPLSLECTVEGTSNPNLYWYRQAAGRGLQLLFYSVGIGQISSEVPQNLSASRPQDRQFILSSKKLLLSDSGFYLCAWSVPEGAQETQYFGPGTRLLVL.

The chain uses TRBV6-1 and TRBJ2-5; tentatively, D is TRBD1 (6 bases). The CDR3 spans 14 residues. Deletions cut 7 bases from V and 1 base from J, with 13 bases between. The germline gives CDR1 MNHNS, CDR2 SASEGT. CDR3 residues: CASILGQPQETQYF. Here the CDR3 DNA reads TGTGCCAGCATCCTAGGACAGCCCCAAGAGACCCAGTACTTC.

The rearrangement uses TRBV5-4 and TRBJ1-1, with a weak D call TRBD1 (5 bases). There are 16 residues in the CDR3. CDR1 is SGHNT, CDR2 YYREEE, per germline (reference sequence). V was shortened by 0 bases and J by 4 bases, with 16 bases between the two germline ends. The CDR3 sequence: CASSLGNSRVATEAFF. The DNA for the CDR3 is TGTGCCAGCAGCTTGGGTAACTCCAGGGTGGCCACTGAAGCTTTCTTT.

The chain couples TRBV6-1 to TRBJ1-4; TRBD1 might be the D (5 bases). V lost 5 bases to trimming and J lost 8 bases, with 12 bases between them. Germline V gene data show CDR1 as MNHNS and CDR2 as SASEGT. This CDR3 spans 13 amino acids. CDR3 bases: TGTGCCAGCAGTCCGGGACTAGGAGAAAAACTGTTTTTT. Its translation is CASSPGLGEKLFF.

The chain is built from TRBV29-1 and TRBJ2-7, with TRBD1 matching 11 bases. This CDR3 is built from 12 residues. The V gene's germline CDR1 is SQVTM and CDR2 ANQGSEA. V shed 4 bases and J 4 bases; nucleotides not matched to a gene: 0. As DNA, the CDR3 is TGCAGCGTTGGGGACAGGGGGTACGAGCAGTACTTC. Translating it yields CSVGDRGYEQYF.

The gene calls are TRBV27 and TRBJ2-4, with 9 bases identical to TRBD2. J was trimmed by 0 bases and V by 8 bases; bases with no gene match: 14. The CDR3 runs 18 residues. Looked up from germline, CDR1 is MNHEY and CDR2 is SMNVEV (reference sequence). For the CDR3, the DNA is TGTGCCAGCTCGGAAGGGCTAGCGGGGCGGCTAGCCAAAAACATTCAGTACTTC. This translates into CASSEGLAGRLAKNIQYF.

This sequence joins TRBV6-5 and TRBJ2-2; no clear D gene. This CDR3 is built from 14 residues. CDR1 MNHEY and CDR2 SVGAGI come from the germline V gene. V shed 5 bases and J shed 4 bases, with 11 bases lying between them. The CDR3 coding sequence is TGTGCCAGCAGTCTTAACAGAGGCACCGGGGAGCTGTTTTTT. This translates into CASSLNRGTGELFF.

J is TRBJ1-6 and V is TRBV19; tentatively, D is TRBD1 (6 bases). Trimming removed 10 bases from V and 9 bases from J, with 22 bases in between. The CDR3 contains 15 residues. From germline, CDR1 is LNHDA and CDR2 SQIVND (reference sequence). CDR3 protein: CATQEVGGPRSPLHF. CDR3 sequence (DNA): TGTGCCACCCAGGAGGTGGGGGGGCCGCGTTCACCCCTCCACTTT.

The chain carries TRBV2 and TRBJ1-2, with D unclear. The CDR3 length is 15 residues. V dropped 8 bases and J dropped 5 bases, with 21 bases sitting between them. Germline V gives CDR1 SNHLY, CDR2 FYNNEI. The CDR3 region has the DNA TGTGCCAGCGGAAGAGGTACGGGAGGAGGATATGGCTACACCTTC. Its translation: CASGRGTGGGYGYTF.

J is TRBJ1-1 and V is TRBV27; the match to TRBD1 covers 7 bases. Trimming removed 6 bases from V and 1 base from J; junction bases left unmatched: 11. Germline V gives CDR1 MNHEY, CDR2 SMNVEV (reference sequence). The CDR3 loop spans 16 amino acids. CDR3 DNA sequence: TGTGCCAGCAGCAAGGCGACAGGGAGGGCGAACACTGAAGCTTTCTTT. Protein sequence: CASSKATGRANTEAFF.

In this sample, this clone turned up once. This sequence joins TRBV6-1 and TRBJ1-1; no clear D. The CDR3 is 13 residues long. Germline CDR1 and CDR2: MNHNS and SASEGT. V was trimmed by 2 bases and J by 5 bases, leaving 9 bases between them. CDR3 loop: CASSERRSTEAFF. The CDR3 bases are TGTGCCAGCAGTGAAAGGCGGAGTACTGAAGCTTTCTTT.

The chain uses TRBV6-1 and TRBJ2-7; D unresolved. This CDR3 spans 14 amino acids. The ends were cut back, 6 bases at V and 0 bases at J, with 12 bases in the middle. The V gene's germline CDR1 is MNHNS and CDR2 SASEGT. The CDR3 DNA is TGTGCCAGCAGGAGAACAAGGGACTCCTACGAGCAGTACTTC. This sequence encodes CASRRTRDSYEQYF.

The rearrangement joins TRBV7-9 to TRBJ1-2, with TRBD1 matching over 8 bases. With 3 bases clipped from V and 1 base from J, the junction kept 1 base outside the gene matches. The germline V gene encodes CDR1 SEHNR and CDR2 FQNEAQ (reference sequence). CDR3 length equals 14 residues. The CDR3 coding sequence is TGTGCCAGCAGCTTTACAGGGGGTAACTATGGCTACACCTTC. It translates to CASSFTGGNYGYTF.

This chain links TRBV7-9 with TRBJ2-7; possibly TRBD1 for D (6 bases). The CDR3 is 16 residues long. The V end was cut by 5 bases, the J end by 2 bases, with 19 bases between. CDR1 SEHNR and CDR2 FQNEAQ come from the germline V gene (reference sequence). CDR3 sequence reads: CASSGPTGPRPYEQYF. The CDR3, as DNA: TGTGCCAGCAGCGGCCCGACAGGCCCTCGCCCCTACGAGCAGTACTTC.

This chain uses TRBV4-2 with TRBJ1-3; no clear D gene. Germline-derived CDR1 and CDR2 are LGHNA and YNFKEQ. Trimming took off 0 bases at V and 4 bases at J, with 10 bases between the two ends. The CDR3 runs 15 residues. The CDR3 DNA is TGTGCCAGCAGCCAAGATGTAACCCTGGGAAACACCATATATTTT. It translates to CASSQDVTLGNTIYF.

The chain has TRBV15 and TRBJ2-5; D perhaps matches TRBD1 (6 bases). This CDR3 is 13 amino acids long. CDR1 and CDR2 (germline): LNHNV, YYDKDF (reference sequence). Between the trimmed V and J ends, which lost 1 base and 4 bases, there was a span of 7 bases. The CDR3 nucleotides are TGTGCCACCAGCAGAGGGACAGCAGAGACCCAGTACTTC. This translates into CATSRGTAETQYF.

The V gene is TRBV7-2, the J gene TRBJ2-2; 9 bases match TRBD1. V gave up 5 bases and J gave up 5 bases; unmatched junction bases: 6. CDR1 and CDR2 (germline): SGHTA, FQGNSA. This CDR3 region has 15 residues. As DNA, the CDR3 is TGTGCCAGCAGCGCCGGGACAGGGAGAACCGGGGAGCTGTTTTTT. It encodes CASSAGTGRTGELFF.

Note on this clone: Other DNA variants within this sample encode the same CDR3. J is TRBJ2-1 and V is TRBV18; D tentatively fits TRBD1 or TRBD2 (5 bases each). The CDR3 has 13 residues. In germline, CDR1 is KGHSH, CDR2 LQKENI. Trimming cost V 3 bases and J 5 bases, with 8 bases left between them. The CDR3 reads CASSPGRDNEQFF. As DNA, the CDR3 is TGTGCCAGCTCACCGGGACGGGACAATGAGCAGTTCTTC.